These 20 T cell receptor beta chains originate from one sample sequenced in a study of CD8+ T cells in alopecia areata. cDNA serving as the sequencing template came from extracted, reverse transcribed RNA. Only in-frame clones appear in the TCRdb table, and some are missing; sequencing was by immunoSEQ multiplex PCR. This sample carries 250,000 or so clones, none of them present only once. Cutaneous lymph nodes were pooled and cells sorted by CD4, CD8alpha, NKG2D, NKG2ACE and more. Sequencing was performed on CD4+ T cells sorted from a lymph node. Source of these receptors: a C3H/HeJ mouse with alopecia areata. The strain's MHC haplotype is H2-k.

This clone came up a few times. Genes and germline come from the mouse. The read falls 4 residues short of the CDR3 end, and the missing part is taken from the germline J gene. The J gene is TRBJ2-7, the V gene TRBV19; 11 bases line up with TRBD2. Germline V gives CDR1 FNHDT, CDR2 SITEND (reference sequence). This CDR3 has 15 amino acids. With V trimmed by 5 bases and J by 0 bases, 4 bases remained unmatched. The CDR3 protein is CASRRDWGSSYEQYF. Partial CDR3 DNA: TGTGCCAGCAGGAGGGACTGGGGGAGCTCCTAT.

With regard to this clone: Gene names are the mouse ones. The sequence runs out 4 residues before the end of the CDR3; the remainder is reconstructed from the germline J gene. This sequence joins TRBV29 and TRBJ2-1, with TRBD2 matching 9 bases. Trimming removed 0 bases from V and 3 bases from J; junction bases left unmatched: 3. The CDR3 totals 16 residues. The germline V gene has CDR1 MSHET and CDR2 SYDVDS. The chain's CDR3 is CASSLSLGGFYAEQFF. Incomplete CDR3 DNA: TGTGCTAGCAGTTTATCCCTGGGGGGGTTCTATGCT.

This clone was seen more than once but under ten times. Mouse names are used for the genes. The read stops 4 residues short of the end of the CDR3; the missing end is completed from the germline J gene. The chain links TRBV13-2 to TRBJ1-1; D is possibly TRBD1 (6 bases). The CDR3 consists of 14 residues. CDR1 and CDR2 from the germline V gene are NNHNN and SYGAGS (reference sequence). V gave up 1 base and J gave up 1 base, with 8 bases separating them. The CDR3 region is CASGDYRVNTEVFF. The part of the CDR3 DNA that was read is TGTGCCAGCGGTGATTACAGGGTGAACACA.

This clone has only a few counts. Gene names and germline match the mouse. The read gets to within 4 residues of the CDR3 end, and the germline J gene fills in the rest. The J gene is TRBJ2-3, the V gene TRBV1; 9 nucleotides line up with TRBD1. Per the germline V gene, CDR1 is NSQYPW and CDR2 is LRSPGD (reference sequence). The CDR3 spans 16 residues. Germline trimming cut 0 bases from V and 3 bases from J; bases unmatched to any gene: 4. CDR3 sequence: CTCSADRDRAAETLYF. The CDR3 bases that were read are TGCACCTGCAGTGCAGATCGGGACAGGGCCGCAGAA.

This clone was seen only a few times. Any gene name here is a mouse gene name. The read gets to within 4 residues of the CDR3 end, and the germline J gene fills in the rest. The chain combines TRBV13-1 with TRBJ2-4; 8 nucleotides align to TRBD2. V shed 3 bases, J shed 0 bases, and the junction held 6 bases outside the gene matches. This CDR3 has 16 residues. Germline-derived CDR1 and CDR2 are NSHNY and SYGAGN. The CDR3 sequence is CASSAPGGYSQNTLYF. CDR3 DNA (partial): TGTGCCAGCAGTGCGCCTGGGGGGTATAGTCAAAAC.

There are a few counts of this clone. This may come from a read error, since a much larger clone is one base off. Mouse names are used for the genes. The read stops 4 residues short of the end of the CDR3; the missing end is completed from the germline J gene. The rearrangement links TRBV19 to TRBJ1-1, with 11 nucleotides matching TRBD1. Germline CDR1 reads FNHDT; CDR2 reads SITEND (reference sequence). The CDR3 sequence is 14 residues long. V lost 4 bases and J lost 1; bases outside the gene matches: 0. CDR3 residues: CASSGTGGNTEVFF. CDR3 bases read: TGTGCCAGCAGTGGGACAGGGGGGAACACA.

On this clone: Gene and germline names: mouse. The read finishes 3 residues shy of the CDR3 end, and the germline J gene is used to complete it. Other DNA sequences from this sample encode an identical CDR3 as well. The V and J genes are TRBV13-1 and TRBJ1-6, with D possibly being TRBD1 (5 bases). TRBJ1-6 is placed among ORFs of uncertain function. This CDR3 has 14 residues. Germline loops: CDR1 NSHNY, CDR2 SYGAGN. The germline V and J ends were trimmed by 0 bases and 8 bases, with 9 bases remaining between them. The DNA read from the CDR3 is TGTGCCAGCAGTGATGCGCGGGGGGATTCGCCC. As protein: CASSDARGDSP. The CDR3 in its entirety is CASSDARGDSPLYF.

This clone came up a few times. Gene names refer to mouse genes. The read stops 4 residues short of the end of the CDR3; the missing end is completed from the germline J gene. The J gene is TRBJ2-7, the V gene TRBV13-2, with TRBD2 matching over 10 bases. The CDR3 has 17 amino acids. Trimming cost V 0 bases and J 2 bases; bases outside gene matches: 8. From germline, CDR1 is NNHNN and CDR2 SYGAGS (reference sequence). The sequenced part of the CDR3 DNA is TGTGCCAGCGGTGATGCACCGGACTGGGGGACCCCCTAT. The encoded protein is CASGDAPDWGTPY. The whole CDR3 is CASGDAPDWGTPYEQYF.

The table lists this clone with a few counts. Gene names refer to mouse genes. The covered CDR3 bases are TGTGCCAGCAGTGATGAAAAAACAACAAACTCC. As protein: CASSDEKTTNS. The CDR3 in its entirety is CASSDEKTTNSDYTF. The V and J genes are TRBV13-1 and TRBJ1-2; D gene ambiguous. From the germline J gene comes the end of the CDR3, since the read stops 4 residues before it. CDR3 length: 15 amino acids. V lost 0 bases, J lost 0 bases, and 9 bases lay in between. Looked up from germline, CDR1 is NSHNY and CDR2 is SYGAGN.

This clone appeared a few times. The genes are named according to mouse. The read falls 4 residues short of the CDR3 end, and the missing part is taken from the germline J gene. This rearrangement joins TRBV17 to TRBJ2-5, with 11 nucleotides matching TRBD2. This CDR3 contains 16 residues. Trimming cost V 4 bases and J 0 bases; bases outside gene matches: 3. In germline, CDR1 is MNHDT, CDR2 YYDKIL. The CDR3 loop reads CASSKGTGGNQDTQYF. The CDR3 bases that were read are TGTGCTAGCAGTAAAGGGACTGGGGGTAACCAAGAC.

This clone has only a few counts. Gene names and germline refer to mouse. The read stops 4 residues short of the end of the CDR3; the missing end is completed from the germline J gene. V and J are TRBV13-2 and TRBJ2-5, with TRBD2 matching over 10 bases. CDR3 size: 16 residues. CDR1 and CDR2 (germline): NNHNN, SYGAGS (reference sequence). CDR3 amino acids: CASGDAGWGGADTQYF. The CDR3 bases that were read are TGTGCCAGCGGTGATGCGGGCTGGGGGGGCGCAGAC.

Comments on this clone: These gene names are mouse names. The CDR3 end lies 4 residues beyond the end of the read and is filled in from the germline J gene. The chain combines TRBV1 with TRBJ2-7, with TRBD1 identical over 10 bases. The germline V gene encodes CDR1 NSQYPW and CDR2 LRSPGD (reference sequence). The CDR3 contains 14 residues. The CDR3 DNA, read in part, is TGCACCTGCAGTGGGACAGGGGGAAAATAT. Its protein is CTCSGTGGKY. The full CDR3 reads CTCSGTGGKYEQYF. The full variable domain, in which reference TRBV1 and TRBJ2-7 provide the parts outside the CDR3, is VTLLEQNPRWRLVPRGQAVNLRCILKNSQYPWMSWYQQDLQKQLQWLFTLRSPGDKEVKSLPGADYLATRVTDTELRLQVANMSQGRTLYCTCSGTGGKYEQYFGPGTRLTVL.

This clone has just a few counts. Germline and genes: mouse. The CDR3 end lies 4 residues beyond the end of the read and is filled in from the germline J gene. The sample carries other DNA sequences with the same CDR3. The chain couples TRBV31 to TRBJ2-3, with 7 bases identical to TRBD2. The CDR3 loop spans 15 amino acids. Looked up from germline, CDR1 is GKSSPN and CDR2 is SITVG. V was pared by 3 bases and J by 1 base, with 7 bases of the junction left unmatched. CDR3 loop: CAWSPGLGGAETLYF. The CDR3 bases that were read are TGTGCCTGGAGCCCTGGGCTGGGGGGTGCAGAA.

To note about this clone: Here the gene names and germline are mouse. The read is 4 residues too short to cover the CDR3 end, so that end is filled in from the germline J gene. This chain connects TRBV19 to TRBJ1-1, with a possible D match to TRBD1 (6 bases). Trimming removed 4 bases from V and 4 bases from J, with 11 bases in between. Germline lookup yields CDR1 FNHDT and CDR2 SITEND (reference sequence). The CDR3 runs to 13 residues. Incomplete CDR3 DNA: TGTGCCAGCAGTCCGAGGGACACCACA. The encoded protein is CASSPRDTT. From start to end, the CDR3 is CASSPRDTTEVFF.

This clone was recorded a few times. The gene symbols are mouse symbols. The read ends 4 residues early relative to the CDR3; the germline J gene fills the gap. The chain uses TRBV29 and TRBJ2-5, with D maybe TRBD1 (7 bases). The CDR3 sequence is 11 residues long. Germline CDR1 MSHET, CDR2 SYDVDS. CDR3 sequence reads: CAAGGQDTQYF. CDR3 DNA (partial): TGTGCCGCAGGGGGGCAAGAC.

Comment on this clone: Gene names and germline refer to mouse. The read terminates 4 residues ahead of where the CDR3 ends, so the germline J gene completes it. This chain connects TRBV12-1 to TRBJ2-1; TRBD2 matches at 9 bases. Per germline, CDR1 SGHSN and CDR2 HYEKVE. J gave up 0 bases and V 0 bases, and 5 bases lay outside the gene matches. CDR3 length: 17 amino acids. The sequenced CDR3 bases are TGTGCCAGCTCTCTCCGCTGGGGGGGGGTTAACTATGCT. Its translation: CASSLRWGGVNYA. The entire CDR3 protein is CASSLRWGGVNYAEQFF.

This clone came up a few times. Mouse names are used for the genes. The read stops 3 residues short of the end of the CDR3; the missing end is completed from the germline J gene. The rearrangement joins TRBV13-3 to TRBJ1-6; 10 positions match TRBD1. TRBJ1-6 is classed as an ORF, of uncertain function. V lost 0 bases, J lost 7 bases, and 4 bases stayed unmatched. Germline CDR1 reads NNHDY; CDR2 reads SYVADS. This CDR3 contains 16 residues. The CDR3 DNA, read in part, is TGTGCCAGCAGTGATGGGGGGACAGGGGAGAATTCGCCC. As protein: CASSDGGTGENSP. From start to end, the CDR3 is CASSDGGTGENSPLYF.

Comments on this clone: Gene names are mouse gene names. The read terminates 4 residues before the CDR3 end, so the remaining end is supplied by the germline J gene. V and J are TRBV5 and TRBJ2-3; D might be TRBD1 (6 bases). Germline CDR1 and CDR2: LGHNA and YNLKQL (reference sequence). The CDR3 loop spans 15 amino acids. V was cut by 2 bases and J by 0 bases, with 9 bases left in between. The CDR3 DNA, read in part, is TGTGCCAGCAGCCAAAACAGGGTTAGTGCAGAA. Its protein product is CASSQNRVSAE. The full CDR3 protein reads CASSQNRVSAETLYF.

This clone was counted between two and nine times. The gene names here belong to mouse. The missing CDR3 end, 4 residues past where the read stops, is filled in from the germline J gene. V gene TRBV31 combines with J gene TRBJ1-2, with TRBD1 as a possible D gene (5 bases). V lost 0 bases and J 0 bases, leaving 14 bases between the germline ends. This CDR3 is 16 amino acids long. Per germline, CDR1 GKSSPN and CDR2 SITVG. CDR3 DNA, as far as it was read: TGTGCCTGGAGTCTAGCCAGGGAGGAGGCAAACTCC. Translating it yields CAWSLAREEANS. The full CDR3 protein reads CAWSLAREEANSDYTF.

Note on this clone: The gene names here belong to mouse. The read falls 4 residues short of the CDR3 end, and the missing part is taken from the germline J gene. The gene calls are TRBV29 and TRBJ2-2; TRBD1 matches 7 bases. The CDR3 spans 16 residues. CDR1 and CDR2 from the germline V gene are MSHET and SYDVDS. The junction had 7 bases not matched to a gene; V was cut back by 4 bases and J by 2 bases. Partial CDR3 DNA: TGTGCTAGCAGTTCCCGGACAGGCGGGAACACCGGG. Encoded protein: CASSSRTGGNTG. The full CDR3 sequence reads CASSSRTGGNTGQLYF.